A single T cell receptor beta chain is shown here with its context. Methods used by the authors: The authors estimated nucleated cell counts from reference gene primer amplification. Using immunoSEQ multiplex PCR, the repertoire was profiled, and TCRdb retains in-frame clones only, with some absent. Clonal size and the V and J genes are those of that table, whereas D and trimming came from the DNA. The sample lists roughly 230,000 clones, 70% to 90% seen once, with roughly 4.6% in the top ten. J was trimmed by 7 bases and V by 3 bases; bases with no gene match: 1. This CDR3 spans 13 amino acids. Germline V lookup: CDR1 SGDLS, CDR2 YYNGEE. These data belong to a study of blood T cell repertoires in COVID-19. The wider study: Collection of acute and convalescent COVID-19 samples took place in the United States, Italy and Spain. PBMCs, B-cell-depleted T cells, or T cells were the source of the cDNA or gDNA that made up the material.

Patients in Seattle were enrolled during active infection, then followed longitudinally. The TCR sequence derives from a man aged 50-60 years with COVID-19, enrolled during active disease. Sequencing was performed on peripheral blood. The chain has TRBV9 and TRBJ1-5; 10 bases fit TRBD1. The CDR3 spells CASSGTGGQPQHF. The CDR3 coding sequence is TGTGCCAGCAGCGGGACAGGGGGACAGCCCCAGCATTTT.